This T cell receptor (beta chain) was identified in a study of blood T cells in healthy people across ages. A second PCR, run for roughly 7 to 11 cycles, used a sample-barcoded 5' primer plus a J-beta primer mix. TCRdb reprocessed the 5' RACE reads with MiXCR, giving one entry per CDR3 protein. The sample contains approximately 1.5 million distinct CDR3 sequences, approximately 42% of which appear only once. This clonotype was counted between two and nine times. The antigen is undetermined. The sample providers were healthy Caucasian people from Russia, aged about 6 to 90. CDR1 is DFQATT, CDR2 SNEGSKA, per germline (reference sequence). The CDR3 is 18 residues long. V was cut by 0 bases and J by 1 base, with 20 bases left in between. General study findings and limits: Naive T cell percentage showed a strong correlation with TCR beta diversity. Long-lived donors had more naive CD4+ cells and higher diversity than aged donors. Age showed a roughly linear inverse relationship with TCR beta diversity per million T cells.

This receptor was taken from a young woman in good health. The sequenced sample was blood. This chain connects TRBV20-1 to TRBJ2-3; a possible D gene is TRBD1 (5 bases). In DNA, the CDR3 is TGCAGTGCTAGAGATCTCCCGCGACAGCCATATGGCACAGATACGCAGTATTTT. It yields the protein CSARDLPRQPYGTDTQYF.